The sequence of this T cell receptor beta chain was determined in a study of cytomegalovirus exposure and HLA in healthy donors. Study-level findings and limits: Approximately 160 TCR beta chains were listed as cytomegalovirus-associated. Rarity marked most TCR sequences, yet some public TCRs occurred in many donors.

Measured with immunoSEQ multiplex PCR; TCRdb has only the in-frame clones, and not every one. The sample lists some 350,000 clones; around 90% were seen once. The V and J ends lost 5 bases and 3 bases, in that order; junction bases with no gene match: 8. Germline V gene data show CDR1 as SQVTM and CDR2 as ANQGSEA. CDR3 size: 16 residues. Note on this clone: The antigen remains unidentified.

This receptor was identified in a woman aged 30 to 39 in good health and CMV-seropositive. Sequencing input: PBMCs. This sequence joins TRBV29-1 and TRBJ2-1; 12 bases line up with TRBD2. The CDR3 bases are TGCAGCGTTCAGGGAGGACTAGCGGGATACTACAATGAGCAGTTCTTC. Its protein is CSVQGGLAGYYNEQFF.